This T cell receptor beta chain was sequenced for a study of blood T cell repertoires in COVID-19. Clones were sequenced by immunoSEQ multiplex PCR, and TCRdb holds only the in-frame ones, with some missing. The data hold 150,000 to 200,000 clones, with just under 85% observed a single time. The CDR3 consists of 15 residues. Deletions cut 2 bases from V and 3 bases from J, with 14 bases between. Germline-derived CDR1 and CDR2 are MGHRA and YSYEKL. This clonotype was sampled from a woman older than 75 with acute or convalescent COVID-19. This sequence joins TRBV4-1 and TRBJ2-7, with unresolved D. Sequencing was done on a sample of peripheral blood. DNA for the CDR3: TGCGCCAGCAGCCAACCAAGTGTCGAACTCTACGAGCAGTACTTC. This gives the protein CASSQPSVELYEQYF.